This is a list of T cell receptor beta chains from one sample in a study of blood T cell repertoires in COVID-19. Clones were sequenced by immunoSEQ multiplex PCR, and TCRdb holds only the in-frame ones, with some missing. The sample gives about 250,000 clones, around 90% of which show up once; 0.75% to 1% is in the top ten. The sequenced material came from peripheral blood. The receptors stem from a woman aged 40 to 49 who had recovered from COVID-19. Both conserved end residues are part of each CDR3. The order of the fields is D gene, clone size, V gene, J gene, CDR3 DNA, CDR3 protein. The D gene is left open where the match is weak. Size values are once, few and many counts, or a class for expanded clones, and some rows have none.

.	.	TRBV19	TRBJ2-7	TGTGCCAGTAGTATTGGGCAGGGGTCCTACGAGCAGTACTTC	CASSIGQGSYEQYF
TRBD2	.	TRBV3-1/TRBV3-2	TRBJ2-1	TGTGCCAGCAGCTCCACCCTCGGGAGGGCCAATGAGCAGTTCTTC	CASSSTLGRANEQFF
TRBD2	.	TRBV29-1	TRBJ2-7	TGCAGCGTCGACGGACTAGCGGGGGGGGCTATGGGCTACGAGCAGTACTTC	CSVDGLAGGAMGYEQYF
.	few	TRBV18	TRBJ1-2	TGTGCCAGCTCACCACTGGACAGAGTGGCGTATGGCTACACCTTC	CASSPLDRVAYGYTF
.	.	TRBV16	TRBJ1-3	TGTGCCAGCAGCCATAGGACAGACTCTGGAAACACCATATATTTT	CASSHRTDSGNTIYF
TRBD1	.	TRBV19	TRBJ1-1	TGTGCCAGTAGTATGGACAGGGGGGCTGAAGCTTTCTTT	CASSMDRGAEAFF
.	.	TRBV5-1	TRBJ2-1	TGCGCCAGCAGCTTGGCAGGGGGGAATGAGCAGTTCTTC	CASSLAGGNEQFF
TRBD1	.	TRBV7-9	TRBJ1-2	TGTGCCAGCAGCTTACAGGGACAGGGAAAAAGGAGAAACTATGGCTACACCTTC	CASSLQGQGKRRNYGYTF
.	.	TRBV19	TRBJ2-7	TGTGCCAGTAGTATGGCACAGGGTTCCCACGAGCAGTACTTC	CASSMAQGSHEQYF
.	.	TRBV4-1	TRBJ1-5	TGCGCCAGCAGCCAAGAAGCCCCGGGTCAGCCCCAGCATTTT	CASSQEAPGQPQHF
.	.	TRBV13	TRBJ2-2	TGTGCCAGCAGCTTAGGCCTTTTGGCTAGCTGGAACACCGGGGAGCTGTTTTTT	CASSLGLLASWNTGELFF
TRBD1	.	TRBV4-3	TRBJ1-4	TGCGCCAGCAGCCTTCAGGGGGCCACCACTAATGAAAAACTGTTTTTT	CASSLQGATTNEKLFF
.	.	TRBV4-3	TRBJ1-6	TGCGCCAGCAGCCAAGATCCCGTGAGCTCCTATAATTCACCCCTCCACTTT	CASSQDPVSSYNSPLHF
.	once	TRBV5-1	TRBJ1-4	TGCGCCAGCAGCTTTCAGGGGGAAAAACTGTTTTTT	CASSFQGEKLFF
TRBD1	.	TRBV5-1	TRBJ2-3	TGCGCCAGCAGGCGTGGGCGGGGACAGGCCACTAGCACAGATACGCAGTATTTT	CASRRGRGQATSTDTQYF
TRBD2	.	TRBV20-1	TRBJ2-7	TGCAGTGCTAGTCCAGACAGCGGGAAGGGCCCCTACGAGCAGTACTTC	CSASPDSGKGPYEQYF
TRBD1	once	TRBV5-4	TRBJ2-7	TGTGCCAGCAGCCGTCCCCAGGGGGACTCCTACGAGCAGTACTTC	CASSRPQGDSYEQYF
.	.	TRBV28	TRBJ1-5	TGTGCCAGCAGTCCCCGGACAGTCCTACGGCCCCAGCATTTT	CASSPRTVLRPQHF
.	.	TRBV11-1	TRBJ2-3	TGTGCCAGCAGCTTAGACAGGCCCCCACACGGAGATACGCAGTATTTT	CASSLDRPPHGDTQYF
TRBD1	.	TRBV11-2	TRBJ1-2	TGTGCCAGCAGCCCGGTGGGGGACAGGGGGTTGTTCGGCTATGGCTACACCTTC	CASSPVGDRGLFGYGYTF
TRBD1	few	TRBV27	TRBJ1-3	TGTGCCAGCAGTTTGACAGGGACCAACACCATATATTTT	CASSLTGTNTIYF
.	.	TRBV10-3	TRBJ1-2	TGTGCCATCACCCACGGAGGACAGATCTATGGCTACACCTTC	CAITHGGQIYGYTF
TRBD2	.	TRBV5-4	TRBJ2-5	TGTGCCAGCAGCCCCCCGGGGGGAGGCCCGGCTCTGCAGACCCAGTACTTC	CASSPPGGGPALQTQYF
.	.	TRBV6-5	TRBJ1-1	TGTGCCAGCAGTTACCCGGGGGGGGCTACTGAAGCTTTCTTT	CASSYPGGATEAFF
.	.	TRBV7-6	TRBJ1-2	TGTGCCGACCCCCAGGGGGGCTACACCTTC	CADPQGGYTF
TRBD1	.	TRBV3-1/TRBV3-2	TRBJ1-2	TGTGCCAGCAGCCAAGGGTGGGACAGGCCGGGGGGCGGCTACACCTTC	CASSQGWDRPGGGYTF
.	.	TRBV4-3	TRBJ2-2	TGCGCCAGCAGCTCCGGGACACACACCGGGGAGCTGTTTTTT	CASSSGTHTGELFF
TRBD2	.	TRBV18	TRBJ2-7	TGTGCCAGCTCACCGGGACTAGCGGGCTACGAGCAGTACTTC	CASSPGLAGYEQYF
.	.	TRBV9	TRBJ1-2	TGTGCCAGCAGCGCCATGCCGGGACTTAAATATGGCTACACCTTC	CASSAMPGLKYGYTF
.	few	TRBV9	TRBJ1-6	TGTGCCAGCAGCGTCGGGGATCAGCGTTCACCCCTCCACTTT	CASSVGDQRSPLHF
.	.	TRBV30	TRBJ2-3	TGTGCCTGGAGTGACGGGGATACGCAGTATTTT	CAWSDGDTQYF
.	.	TRBV9	TRBJ1-1	TGTGCCAGCAGCCCCTCCGCCGGGGTCGCTGAAGCTTTCTTT	CASSPSAGVAEAFF
.	.	TRBV12-3/TRBV12-4	TRBJ2-1	TGTGCCAGCAGTCCGGGTTCCTACAATGAGCAGTTCTTC	CASSPGSYNEQFF
TRBD2	.	TRBV7-2	TRBJ2-5	TGTGCCAGCACTCGGGGGGTCGGGGAGACCCAGTACTTC	CASTRGVGETQYF
.	.	TRBV7-2	TRBJ2-2	TGTGCCAGCAGCTTAGCGGGACTCCCCACCGGGGAGCTGTTTTTT	CASSLAGLPTGELFF
TRBD1	.	TRBV6-2/TRBV6-3	TRBJ1-6	TGTGCCAGCACCCCTTCGGGAGGGGGCAATTCACCCCTCCACTTT	CASTPSGGGNSPLHF
.	.	TRBV7-8	TRBJ2-1	TGTGCCAGTACCCACCCCCTAGACAATGAGCAGTTCTTC	CASTHPLDNEQFF
TRBD1	.	TRBV4-2	TRBJ1-2	TGTGCCAGCAGCCCCAAGGGGGCCCAGGCCTATGGCTACACCTTC	CASSPKGAQAYGYTF
TRBD1	.	TRBV7-2	TRBJ1-4	TGTGCCAGCAGCCCGGACAGGGGTAACGAAAAACTGTTTTTT	CASSPDRGNEKLFF
TRBD2	once	TRBV5-4	TRBJ2-2	TGTGCCAGCAGCTTAGGACTAGCGGGAGGGTCCGGGGAGCTGTTTTTT	CASSLGLAGGSGELFF
TRBD1	few	TRBV13	TRBJ1-2	TGTGCCAGCACCCCCAGTCCCGGACAGGGCGGGAGCTATGGCTACACCTTC	CASTPSPGQGGSYGYTF
TRBD1	.	TRBV4-1	TRBJ1-1	TGCGCCAGCAGCCACTCCTCACCGACAGGGGTGAACACTGAAGCTTTCTTT	CASSHSSPTGVNTEAFF
.	.	TRBV30	TRBJ1-2	TGTGCCTGCGACCCAGGGAACGGCTACACCTTC	CACDPGNGYTF
.	.	TRBV9	TRBJ1-2	TGTGCCAGCAGCGTAGCCCCCCCGGGGAACTATGGCTACACCTTC	CASSVAPPGNYGYTF
.	.	TRBV4-1	TRBJ2-3	TGCGCCAGCAGCCAAGTGGGAGGTACGCAGTATTTT	CASSQVGGTQYF
TRBD1	once	TRBV15	TRBJ1-1	TGTGCCACCAGCAGAGTTCCCAGGGGGTCGATGAACACTGAAGCTTTCTTT	CATSRVPRGSMNTEAFF
.	.	TRBV6-5	TRBJ2-2	TGTGCCAGCAAGGAAACAGCGAACACCGGGGAGCTGTTTTTT	CASKETANTGELFF
.	.	TRBV27	TRBJ1-2	TGTGCCAGCAGTTTACGTGCTGGGAGGGGGGCCTATGGCTACACCTTC	CASSLRAGRGAYGYTF
TRBD1	.	TRBV6-5	TRBJ1-1	TGTGCCAGCAGTTACTCCGGACAGGGGGCGCCGGAAGCTTTCTTT	CASSYSGQGAPEAFF
TRBD1	.	TRBV7-9	TRBJ2-3	TGTGCCAGCAGCCCCCGGCAGGGGGAGCCGACAGATACGCAGTATTTT	CASSPRQGEPTDTQYF
.	.	TRBV7-2	TRBJ1-1	TGTGCCAGCAGCGACGGCGGGAGGGCTCGTGAAGCTTTCTTT	CASSDGGRAREAFF
TRBD2	.	TRBV7-2	TRBJ2-5	TGTGCCAGCAGGGAAGCGGGAGGGCCTTGGGAGACCCAGTACTTC	CASREAGGPWETQYF
TRBD1	.	TRBV5-6	TRBJ1-1	TGTGCCAGCAGCACAGGGGCCCCGAACACTGAAGCTTTCTTT	CASSTGAPNTEAFF
.	once	TRBV4-1	TRBJ2-1	TGCGCCAGCAGCCAAGATGGGGACACTATGGATGAGCAGTTCTTC	CASSQDGDTMDEQFF
TRBD2	.	TRBV12-5	TRBJ2-1	TGTGCTAGTAGGACTAGCCTGGGCCATGAGCAGTTCTTC	CASRTSLGHEQFF